The next 29 T cell receptor beta chains were all read from a single sample in a study of T cells in Graves' hyperthyroidism and ophthalmopathy. What was amplified from RNA transcripts were TCR beta CDR3 regions. HTBI primers were employed in a first-round RT-PCR of the TCR CDR3. TCRdb re-analysed the multiplex PCR reads in MiXCR, keeping a single row per CDR3 protein. The sample includes hundreds of thousands of distinct CDR3 sequences, approximately 23% of them seen just once. The sequenced sample was blood. These TCRs come from a man aged 25 to 40 with Graves' ophthalmopathy.

This clonotype was counted a few times. The chain combines TRBV30 with TRBJ2-2; 12 bases line up with TRBD2. Germline values: CDR1 GTSNPN, CDR2 SVGIG (reference sequence). J was trimmed by 7 bases and V by 4 bases; bases with no gene match: 4. This CDR3 spans 14 amino acids. The CDR3 here is CAWMLGLAGGELFF. DNA of the CDR3: TGTGCCTGGATGTTGGGACTAGCGGGCGGGGAGCTGTTTTTT. Looking up the rest from reference TRBV30 and TRBJ2-2 gives the full variable domain: SQTIHQWPATLVQPVGSPLSLECTVEGTSNPNLYWYRQAAGRGLQLLFYSVGIGQISSEVPQNLSASRPQDRQFILSSKKLLLSDSGFYLCAWMLGLAGGELFFGEGSRLTVL.

This clonotype was counted between two and nine times. The chain recombines TRBV14 with TRBJ2-7, with unresolved D. CDR1 and CDR2 (germline): SGHDN, FVKESK. The V end was cut by 4 bases, the J end by 7 bases, with 20 bases between. This CDR3 region has 15 residues. CDR3 coding DNA: TGTGCCAGCAGCCGCTCTCGGGCGCCCTTTGGTGAGCAGTACTTC. Protein product: CASSRSRAPFGEQYF.

This clonotype was seen a handful of times. The rearrangement links TRBV6-1 to TRBJ2-3; D is uncertain. This CDR3 has 18 residues. Trimming pared 0 bases from V and 0 bases from J, leaving 16 bases between. Looked up from germline, CDR1 is MNHNS and CDR2 is SASEGT. CDR3 amino acids: CASSEALRRFASTDTQYF. The CDR3 nucleotides read TGTGCCAGCAGTGAAGCGCTTCGGCGGTTTGCTAGCACAGATACGCAGTATTTT.

At least ten counts were recorded for this clonotype. J is TRBJ2-1 and V is TRBV12-3 or TRBV12-4, with D uncertain. V was shortened by 6 bases and J by 0 bases, with 12 bases between the two germline ends. The CDR3 has 15 amino acids. CDR3 sequence (DNA): TGTGCCAGCAGGAAGGCGGATTCCTCCTACAATGAGCAGTTCTTC. It yields the protein CASRKADSSYNEQFF.

This clonotype has a handful of counts. The chain carries TRBV7-8 and TRBJ2-7, with TRBD2 matching 8 bases. There are 16 residues in the CDR3. Losses at the gene ends were 1 base for V and 2 bases for J; bases not matched to a gene: 7. The germline CDR1 and CDR2 sequences are SGHVS and FQNEAQ. The CDR3 bases are TGTGCCAGCAGCTTAGGGAGGAGCGGGGGAACCTACGAGCAGTACTTC. This sequence encodes CASSLGRSGGTYEQYF.

The sample holds a few counts of this clonotype. The chain recombines TRBV6-5 with TRBJ1-5, with D unresolved. Trimming removed 1 base at V and 2 bases at J, with 9 bases between. CDR1 and CDR2 from the germline V gene are MNHEY and SVGAGI. This CDR3 is 15 amino acids long. The CDR3 coding sequence is TGTGCCAGCAGTTACTTGGGGATGGGCAATCAGCCCCAGCATTTT. Translation: CASSYLGMGNQPQHF.

The chain employs TRBV20-1 and TRBJ2-7; TRBD2 aligns across 7 bases. This CDR3 region has 15 residues. V lost 0 bases, J lost 0 bases, and 5 bases stayed unmatched. Germline assignment: CDR1 DFQATT and CDR2 SNEGSKA (reference sequence). The CDR3 bases are TGCAGTGCTAGAGATGAGGGCGGGAGCTCCTACGAGCAGTACTTC. It codes for CSARDEGGSSYEQYF.

This clonotype appeared many times. V usage is TRBV3-1 and J usage is TRBJ2-3, with a tentative D call TRBD2 (5 bases). There are 16 residues in the CDR3. From germline, CDR1 is LGHDT and CDR2 YNNKEL (reference sequence). V was trimmed by 0 bases and J by 0 bases, leaving 10 bases between them. This chain's CDR3 is CASSQETAASTDTQYF. The CDR3 coding sequence is TGTGCCAGCAGCCAAGAAACAGCGGCCAGCACAGATACGCAGTATTTT.

The chain links TRBV6-4 to TRBJ2-3; possibly TRBD1 or TRBD2 for D (6 bases each). CDR1 is MRHNA and CDR2 is SNTAGT in the germline V gene. This CDR3 is built from 16 residues. V was clipped by 5 bases and J by 2 bases, with 17 bases between them. The CDR3 protein is CASSYGGVEITDTQYF. CDR3 DNA: TGTGCCAGCAGTTACGGGGGCGTGGAAATCACAGATACGCAGTATTTT.

The rearrangement links TRBV27 to TRBJ2-3; no firm D call. Deletions cut 3 bases from V and 4 bases from J, with 8 bases between. CDR3 length: 13 residues. The germline V gene encodes CDR1 MNHEY and CDR2 SMNVEV (reference sequence). The CDR3 region has the DNA TGTGCCAGCAGTTTCGGTTGGGCAGATACGCAGTATTTT. Encoded protein: CASSFGWADTQYF.

The genes are TRBV6-5 and TRBJ1-2, with a weak D call TRBD1 (6 bases). The germline CDR1 and CDR2 sequences are MNHEY and SVGAGI. This CDR3 spans 15 amino acids. Deletions cut 0 bases from V and 2 bases from J, with 10 bases between. The CDR3 region is CASSYSPQGNYGYTF. The DNA of the CDR3 is TGTGCCAGCAGTTACTCTCCCCAGGGGAACTATGGCTACACCTTC.

This chain links TRBV24-1 with TRBJ2-2; TRBD1 aligns across 7 bases. The CDR3 runs 16 residues. Germline V lookup: CDR1 KGHDR, CDR2 SFDVKD. With 3 bases clipped from V and 4 bases from J, the junction kept 7 bases outside the gene matches. CDR3 DNA: TGTGCCACCAGTGATCCGGGACAGAAGCCCACCGGGGAGCTGTTTTTT. This encodes CATSDPGQKPTGELFF.

This clonotype has more than one count but fewer than ten. J is TRBJ1-5 and V is TRBV20-1; possibly TRBD1 for D (5 bases). The germline V gene has CDR1 DFQATT and CDR2 SNEGSKA (reference sequence). The CDR3 length is 15 residues. CDR3 nucleotides: TGCAGCGCCAACGCCCCGGGACGGAACAATCAGCCCCAGCATTTT. Translating gives CSANAPGRNNQPQHF.

There are a few counts of this clonotype. An end of the junction differs from the germline gene, which may be a read error. The chain uses TRBV6-5 and TRBJ1-1; D might be TRBD1 (5 bases). Germline V gene sequence: CDR1 MNHEY, CDR2 SVGAGI. This CDR3 has 14 residues. The CDR3 loop is CASSYRGGNTEALF. For the CDR3, the DNA is TGTGCCAGCAGTTACAGGGGAGGGAACACTGAAGCCCTCTTT.

V usage is TRBV5-8 and J usage is TRBJ2-1, with D possibly matching TRBD1 (6 bases). The V end lost 5 bases, the J end lost 3 bases, and 12 bases lay between the germline ends. There are 14 residues in the CDR3. The germline V gene has CDR1 SGHTS and CDR2 YDEGEE. This CDR3 is CASRTGNNYNEQFF. DNA for the CDR3: TGTGCCAGCAGAACAGGGAACAACTACAATGAGCAGTTCTTC.

This clonotype has just a few counts. This rearrangement joins TRBV7-2 to TRBJ1-2; no firm D call. The CDR3 runs 14 residues. The germline CDR1 and CDR2 sequences are SGHTA and FQGNSA. V lost 0 bases to trimming and J lost 2 bases, with 7 bases between them. In DNA form, the CDR3 reads TGTGCCAGCAGCTTAGCTACGGAAAACTATGGCTACACCTTC. This translates into CASSLATENYGYTF.

This clonotype has a handful of counts. The chain uses TRBV10-3 and TRBJ2-5; the match to TRBD1 covers 11 bases. Unmatched junction bases numbered 3, after V lost 4 bases and J lost 5 bases. This CDR3 spans 14 amino acids. The germline gives CDR1 ENHRY, CDR2 SYGVKD. The CDR3 nucleotides read TGTGCCATCAGTGTGGACAGGGGGCGTGAGACCCAGTACTTC. Amino acids: CAISVDRGRETQYF.

This chain joins TRBV9 and TRBJ2-2, with D perhaps TRBD2 (6 bases). The V gene's germline CDR1 is SGDLS and CDR2 YYNGEE. The length of the CDR3 is 15 residues. V lost 0 bases, J lost 5 bases, and 11 bases lay in between. DNA of the CDR3: TGTGCCAGCAGCGTAGGGAGGGTGAGGACCGGGGAGCTGTTTTTT. This encodes CASSVGRVRTGELFF.

The V and J genes are TRBV24-1 and TRBJ2-5; possibly TRBD1 for D (6 bases). CDR1 is KGHDR, CDR2 SFDVKD, per germline. The CDR3 length is 14 residues. V dropped 5 bases and J dropped 4 bases, with 13 bases sitting between them. DNA for the CDR3: TGTGCCACCAGTGTTGAGGGGGTGGGAGAGACCCAGTACTTC. It specifies CATSVEGVGETQYF.

This clonotype appeared many times. This sequence joins TRBV9 and TRBJ2-1, with D possibly being TRBD2 (5 bases). Germline-derived CDR1 and CDR2 are SGDLS and YYNGEE. Trimming cost V 4 bases and J 2 bases, with 16 bases left between them. The CDR3 length is 16 residues. CDR3 in amino acids: CASSRSTSGTYNEQFF. The CDR3, as DNA: TGTGCCAGCAGCCGAAGTACCAGCGGAACCTACAATGAGCAGTTCTTC.

This clonotype was counted between two and nine times. J is TRBJ2-7 and V is TRBV7-2; 13 nucleotides agree with TRBD2. The trim removed 7 bases at V and 6 bases at J, leaving 9 bases unmatched. Per the germline V gene, CDR1 is SGHTA and CDR2 is FQGNSA. This CDR3 spans 15 amino acids. CDR3 DNA sequence: TGTGCCAGCACCCGGACTAGCGGGAGTACCTTCGAGCAGTACTTC. Residues: CASTRTSGSTFEQYF. The whole variable domain, remainder taken from reference TRBV7-2 and TRBJ2-7, is GAGVSQSPSNKVTEKGKDVELRCDPISGHTALYWYRQSLGQGLEFLIYFQGNSAPDKSGLPSDRFSAERTGGSVSTLTIQRTQQEDSAVYLCASTRTSGSTFEQYFGPGTRLTVT.

The V call is TRBV7-3, the J call TRBJ2-3; the D is unclear. V lost 3 bases and J lost 2, with 9 bases in between. The germline CDR1 and CDR2 sequences are SGHTA and FQGTGA. The CDR3 consists of 14 residues. The CDR3 sequence: CASSFIGNTDTQYF. CDR3 DNA: TGTGCCAGCAGCTTTATAGGGAACACAGATACGCAGTATTTT.

V gene TRBV9 combines with J gene TRBJ2-7, with 7 bases identical to TRBD2. J gave up 2 bases and V 0 bases, and 5 bases lay outside the gene matches. The CDR3 covers 15 residues. From germline, CDR1 is SGDLS and CDR2 YYNGEE. The CDR3, as DNA: TGTGCCAGCAGCGTAGGGGGGACTACCACCTACGAGCAGTACTTC. Translated, it gives CASSVGGTTTYEQYF.

This sequence joins TRBV10-1 and TRBJ2-2, with D maybe TRBD2 (6 bases). The V end was cut by 6 bases, the J end by 1 base, with 9 bases between. The CDR3 is 14 residues long. Germline V gives CDR1 WNHNN, CDR2 SYGVQD (reference sequence). DNA of the CDR3: TGCGCCAGCAGGGAGGGTCGGAACACCGGGGAGCTGTTTTTT. Translated, it gives CASREGRNTGELFF.

The CDR3 protein is CASSLYLGMGGENEQFF. CDR3 DNA sequence: TGTGCCAGCAGCCTTTACTTGGGGATGGGGGGGGAAAATGAGCAGTTCTTC. The chain recombines TRBV3-1 with TRBJ2-1, with TRBD2 matching over 7 bases. CDR3 length: 17 residues. CDR1 is LGHDT, CDR2 YNNKEL, per germline (reference sequence). Losses at the gene ends were 4 bases for V and 7 bases for J; bases not matched to a gene: 16.

The chain's CDR3 is CASSWNRDFSYEQYF. DNA for the CDR3: TGTGCCAGCAGCTGGAACAGGGACTTCTCCTACGAGCAGTACTTC. The chain uses TRBV7-8 and TRBJ2-7, with D perhaps matching TRBD1 or TRBD2 (6 bases each). Germline CDR1 and CDR2: SGHVS and FQNEAQ. The ends were cut back, 4 bases at V and 0 bases at J, with 13 bases in the middle. This CDR3 region has 15 residues.

The sample holds a few counts of this clonotype. The chain is built from TRBV7-8 and TRBJ2-1, with 9 bases matching TRBD1. The junction had 7 bases not matched to a gene; V was cut back by 6 bases and J by 4 bases. From germline, CDR1 is SGHVS and CDR2 FQNEAQ. CDR3 length: 15 amino acids. The CDR3 protein is CASSTGGVRYNEQFF. In DNA form, the CDR3 reads TGTGCCAGCAGTACAGGGGGCGTCCGATACAATGAGCAGTTCTTC.

In its sample, this clonotype was seen many times. This chain uses TRBV20-1 with TRBJ1-2; D is possibly TRBD1 (5 bases). CDR1 is DFQATT and CDR2 is SNEGSKA in the germline V gene (reference sequence). CDR3 length: 15 residues. Deletions cut 0 bases from V and 7 bases from J, with 18 bases between. CDR3 sequence: CSARDEVLARGGYTF. The CDR3 bases are TGCAGTGCTAGAGATGAGGTCCTGGCAAGGGGTGGCTACACCTTC.

The table lists this clonotype with a few counts. The chain joins TRBV7-9 to TRBJ2-5; the match to TRBD1 covers 9 bases. Germline V gene lookup returns CDR1 SEHNR and CDR2 FQNEAQ (reference sequence). CDR3 length: 16 amino acids. The trim removed 5 bases at V and 2 bases at J, leaving 9 bases unmatched. CDR3 residues: CASSPLDRGRQETQYF. The CDR3 DNA is TGTGCCAGCAGCCCCCTGGACAGGGGCCGGCAAGAGACCCAGTACTTC.